The 21 T cell receptor beta chains listed next were all sequenced from one sample in a study of T cell repertoires in cytomegalovirus infection. These receptors are not linked to any known antigen. One entry per CDR3 protein, called by TCRdb with MiXCR from the reads. Here the sample spans about half a million distinct CDR3 sequences, about 33% being singletons. The sequences come from cultured PBMCs, collected from culture after CMV antigen stimulation. These receptors all come from a human donor in good health (CMV status not recorded). Some clones in this sample may be carry-over from other donors' samples.

This chain joins TRBV11-2 and TRBJ2-2; 12 bases are a match to TRBD2. Germline V gene data show CDR1 as SGHAT and CDR2 as FQNNGV. The V gene end was trimmed by 5 bases and the J gene end by 1 base; junction bases not matched to a gene: 8. CDR3 length equals 18 residues. The CDR3 nucleotides read TGTGCCAGCAGCCCAAAGACTAGCGGGAGTTGGAACACCGGGGAGCTGTTTTTT. Translating gives CASSPKTSGSWNTGELFF.

The chain combines TRBV10-3 with TRBJ2-1, with D unresolved. This CDR3 is 11 amino acids long. The germline CDR1 and CDR2 sequences are ENHRY and SYGVKD. V lost 3 bases, J lost 6 bases, and 3 bases lay in between. This CDR3 reads CAISDRNEQFF. DNA for the CDR3: TGTGCCATCAGTGATCGCAATGAGCAGTTCTTC.

The V gene is TRBV12-3 or TRBV12-4, the J gene TRBJ2-1, with D possibly being TRBD2 (6 bases). This CDR3 has 14 residues. Trimming took off 4 bases at V and 10 bases at J, with 17 bases between the two ends. This chain's CDR3 is CASSSPSGRTEQFF. The CDR3 DNA is TGTGCCAGCAGTTCCCCCTCCGGGAGAACCGAGCAGTTCTTC.

The rearrangement joins TRBV3-1 to TRBJ2-3; D is undetermined. V lost 1 base and J lost 1, with 12 bases in between. The V gene's germline CDR1 is LGHDT and CDR2 YNNKEL (reference sequence). This CDR3 region has 16 residues. CDR3 loop: CASSQGVSSRTDTQYF. The DNA for the CDR3 is TGTGCCAGCAGCCAAGGAGTAAGTTCCCGCACAGATACGCAGTATTTT.

The chain is built from TRBV19 and TRBJ2-1; D perhaps matches TRBD2 (6 bases). The CDR3 has 14 residues. Germline values: CDR1 LNHDA, CDR2 SQIVND (reference sequence). With 7 bases removed from V and 8 bases from J, the gap between germline ends came to 18 bases. The CDR3 here is CASTPSLAFHEQFF. The DNA of the CDR3 is TGTGCCAGTACTCCCTCCCTAGCGTTCCATGAGCAGTTCTTC.

V usage is TRBV7-3 and J usage is TRBJ2-3; maybe TRBD1 (6 bases). The CDR3 extends over 14 amino acids. The V gene's germline CDR1 is SGHTA and CDR2 FQGTGA. Deletions cut 5 bases from V and 2 bases from J, with 11 bases between. This CDR3 reads CASSPGQHTDTQYF. The CDR3 nucleotides read TGTGCCAGCAGCCCTGGACAGCACACAGATACGCAGTATTTT.

The chain couples TRBV4-3 to TRBJ2-3; the D call may be TRBD1 or TRBD2 (5 bases each). CDR3 size: 14 residues. V was clipped by 0 bases and J by 4 bases, with 8 bases between them. Germline CDR1 is LGHNA and CDR2 is YSLEER. The CDR3 loop reads CASSQDRGADTQYF. The CDR3 DNA sequence: TGCGCCAGCAGCCAAGATCGGGGCGCAGATACGCAGTATTTT.

The gene calls are TRBV27 and TRBJ2-6; D is ambiguous. Trimming stripped 3 bases from V and 0 bases from J, with 9 bases between. This CDR3 contains 16 residues. Germline V gives CDR1 MNHEY, CDR2 SMNVEV (reference sequence). CDR3 loop: CASSFVIPSGANVLTF. In DNA form, the CDR3 reads TGTGCCAGCAGTTTTGTCATCCCCTCTGGGGCCAACGTCCTGACTTTC. Full variable domain (missing parts from reference TRBV27 and TRBJ2-6): EAQVTQNPRYLITVTGKKLTVTCSQNMNHEYMSWYRQDPGLGLRQIYYSMNVEVTDKGDVPEGYKVSRKEKRNFPLILESPSPNQTSLYFCASSFVIPSGANVLTFGAGSRLTVL.

This sequence joins TRBV6-2 or TRBV6-3 and TRBJ2-2; TRBD1 matches 10 bases. The CDR3 runs 16 residues. Per the germline V gene, CDR1 is MNHEY and CDR2 is SVGEGT. Trimming took 5 bases from V and 6 from J; bases not matched to a gene: 9. CDR3 coding DNA: TGTGCCAGCAGTCTACTCCCGGGACAGGGGCCCGGGGAGCTGTTTTTT. Translation gives CASSLLPGQGPGELFF.

This clonotype was counted at least ten times. The rearrangement joins TRBV7-2 to TRBJ2-5, with 8 bases lining up with TRBD2. V shed 5 bases and J 4 bases; nucleotides not matched to a gene: 9. CDR3 length: 15 amino acids. The germline CDR1 and CDR2 sequences are SGHTA and FQGNSA. The CDR3 spells CASSLTGGRRETQYF. CDR3 in DNA: TGTGCCAGCAGCCTGACGGGGGGGCGAAGAGAGACCCAGTACTTC.

CDR3 sequence: CASSQGGRGEQFF. Here the CDR3 DNA reads TGTGCCAGCAGCCAGGGGGGCCGTGGGGAGCAGTTCTTC. The chain joins TRBV11-3 to TRBJ2-1; D is possibly TRBD1 (7 bases). The V and J ends lost 5 bases and 10 bases respectively, with 15 bases between them. The germline V gene has CDR1 SGHNT and CDR2 YENEEA. CDR3 length: 13 residues. The full variable domain, rest sourced from reference TRBV11-3 and TRBJ2-1, is EAGVVQSPRYKIIEKKQPVAFWCNPISGHNTLYWYLQNLGQGPELLIRYENEEAVDDSQLPKDRFSAERLKGVDSTLKIQPAELGDSAVYLCASSQGGRGEQFFGPGTRLTVL.

This chain joins TRBV6-1 and TRBJ2-5; D call uncertain. Per the germline V gene, CDR1 is MNHNS and CDR2 is SASEGT. V was cut by 5 bases and J by 5 bases, with 18 bases left in between. The CDR3 consists of 15 residues. For the CDR3, the DNA is TGTGCCAGCAGTCTTCGATGGGGTGGATTGGAGACCCAGTACTTC. Translation: CASSLRWGGLETQYF.

The chain has TRBV20-1 and TRBJ2-5, with 7 positions matching TRBD1. Germline V gene sequence: CDR1 DFQATT, CDR2 SNEGSKA (reference sequence). Unmatched junction bases numbered 7, after V lost 4 bases and J lost 5 bases. CDR3 size: 13 residues. CDR3 DNA: TGCAGTGCTAATGAAGGGGGCAGGGAGACCCAGTACTTC. Encoded protein: CSANEGGRETQYF.

V usage is TRBV6-4 and J usage is TRBJ2-3; a possible D gene is TRBD2 (5 bases). Germline loops: CDR1 MRHNA, CDR2 SNTAGT. Trimming removed 6 bases from V and 5 bases from J, with 24 bases in between. This CDR3 has 17 residues. CDR3 in amino acids: CASSQNPGPPREDTQYF. Here the CDR3 DNA reads TGTGCCAGCAGCCAAAATCCCGGACCACCTCGGGAAGATACGCAGTATTTT.

This chain joins TRBV20-1 and TRBJ1-1, with D possibly matching TRBD1 (6 bases). V was shortened by 5 bases and J by 5 bases, with 12 bases between the two germline ends. This CDR3 comprises 12 residues. Germline V gene sequence: CDR1 DFQATT, CDR2 SNEGSKA (reference sequence). The CDR3: CSAAQGKTEAFF. The CDR3 DNA follows: TGCAGTGCTGCGCAGGGGAAAACTGAAGCTTTCTTT.

This clonotype was observed a handful of times. This sequence joins TRBV4-1 and TRBJ2-1; D gene unclear. The CDR3 has 14 residues. Germline V CDR1 and CDR2: MGHRA, YSYEKL. Trimming stripped 4 bases from V and 9 bases from J, with 16 bases between. For the CDR3, the DNA is TGCGCCAGCAGCCTAGGGCCTTCAGGATCTGAGCAGTTCTTC. As protein: CASSLGPSGSEQFF.

The CDR3 here is CASSLRTPDGYTF. CDR3 DNA sequence: TGTGCCAGCAGCTTAAGGACGCCCGACGGCTACACCTTC. J is TRBJ1-2 and V is TRBV7-9; D uncertain. The germline V gene has CDR1 SEHNR and CDR2 FQNEAQ (reference sequence). V was cut by 2 bases and J by 8 bases, with 12 bases left in between. The CDR3 runs 13 residues.

The chain combines TRBV12-3 or TRBV12-4 with TRBJ2-1; TRBD2 aligns across 7 bases. V was clipped by 6 bases and J by 9 bases; unmatched bases: 8. The CDR3 extends over 13 amino acids. CDR3 DNA: TGTGCCAGCAGGATCATAGCGGGCGGTGAGCAGTTCTTC. This encodes CASRIIAGGEQFF.

The chain links TRBV6-2 or TRBV6-3 to TRBJ2-1, with 10 bases lining up with TRBD2. V was clipped by 8 bases and J by 2 bases; unmatched bases: 9. This CDR3 is 16 amino acids long. The germline CDR1 and CDR2 sequences are MNHEY and SVGEGT. The DNA of the CDR3 is TGTGCCAGCGGTCTAGCGGGAGCACCCACCTACAATGAGCAGTTCTTC. Its protein product is CASGLAGAPTYNEQFF.

This clonotype was found a few times. The chain employs TRBV4-1 and TRBJ2-2; TRBD1 agrees at 7 bases. CDR3 size: 17 residues. Unmatched junction bases numbered 11, after V lost 6 bases and J lost 1 base. The germline V gene encodes CDR1 MGHRA and CDR2 YSYEKL. CDR3 sequence reads: CASRSNRGKGNTGELFF. CDR3 bases: TGCGCCAGCAGGTCAAACAGGGGAAAAGGGAACACCGGGGAGCTGTTTTTT.

This clonotype was found a few times. J is TRBJ2-7 and V is TRBV7-2; D is perhaps TRBD2 (5 bases). The CDR3 runs 13 residues. Trimming stripped 5 bases from V and 0 bases from J, with 8 bases between. CDR1 is SGHTA, CDR2 FQGNSA, per germline. The CDR3 loop is CASSQRISYEQYF. In DNA form, the CDR3 reads TGTGCCAGCAGCCAGCGGATCTCCTACGAGCAGTACTTC.